These 27 T cell receptor beta chains came from one sample sequenced in a study of T cells expressing NK-cell markers. TCRdb reanalyzed the 5' RACE reads, giving one entry per CDR3 protein sequence and no DNA. The table for this sample gives about 260,000 distinct CDR3 sequences. The sample taken for sequencing was blood T cells: a sorted CD56 or NKG2C T cell subset, CD4+ or CD8+ T cells, or bulk PBMC T cells (not recorded which). These receptors were obtained from a woman between 18 and 69 years old in good health.

V is TRBV7-2 and J is TRBJ2-1; TCRdb's D gene call, TRBD2, goes unchecked for lack of DNA. The CDR3 is 15 residues long. CDR1 is SGHTA, CDR2 FQGNSA, per germline. CDR3 protein: CASSFSSGGPNEQFF.

The genes are TRBV4-2 and TRBJ1-2; TCRdb gives TRBD1 as the D gene, but with no DNA this cannot be confirmed. This CDR3 region has 11 residues. Germline V gene lookup returns CDR1 LGHNA and CDR2 YNFKEQ. CDR3: CASSAGDGYTF.

The chain couples TRBV28 to TRBJ2-3. The CDR3 has 12 residues. The V gene's germline CDR1 is MDHEN and CDR2 SYDVKM. CDR3 in amino acids: CASSTTTDTQYF.

The chain uses TRBV5-6 and TRBJ2-7; TCRdb gives TRBD1 as the D gene, but with no DNA this cannot be confirmed. The CDR3 contains 15 residues. Germline CDR1 and CDR2: SGHDT and YYEEEE. This CDR3 reads CASLRSGTGPYEQYF.

The gene calls are TRBV14 and TRBJ2-7; TCRdb selects TRBD1, and the lack of DNA leaves this call unchecked. CDR1 SGHDN and CDR2 FVKESK come from the germline V gene. This CDR3 is 15 amino acids long. The CDR3 is CASSRPGYSSYEQYF. The complete variable domain, with remaining parts taken from reference TRBV14 and TRBJ2-7, reads EAGVTQFPSHSVIEKGQTVTLRCDPISGHDNLYWYRRVMGKEIKFLLHFVKESKQDESGMPNNRFLAERTGGTYSTLKVQPAELEDSGVYFCASSRPGYSSYEQYFGPGTRLTVT.

CDR3 amino acids: CSVVRAGVSTGELFF. This chain links TRBV29-1 with TRBJ2-2; TCRdb outputs TRBD2, but without DNA this stays unchecked. The CDR3 runs to 15 residues. Germline V gives CDR1 SQVTM, CDR2 ANQGSEA.

The rearrangement links TRBV2 to TRBJ2-3. CDR3 length: 11 residues. Germline assignment: CDR1 SNHLY and CDR2 FYNNEI. The CDR3 loop is CASSEPDTQYF. The full variable domain, with the rest looked up from reference TRBV2 and TRBJ2-3, is EPEVTQTPSHQVTQMGQEVILRCVPISNHLYFYWYRQILGQKVEFLVSFYNNEISEKSEIFDDQFSVERPDGSNFTLKIRSTKLEDSAMYFCASSEPDTQYFGPGTRLTVL.

The chain is built from TRBV20-1 and TRBJ2-1; the D call from TCRdb, TRBD1, cannot be confirmed without DNA. The germline gives CDR1 DFQATT, CDR2 SNEGSKA (reference sequence). The CDR3 runs 13 residues. CDR3 amino acids: CSVGQGRVNEQFF.

This rearrangement joins TRBV29-1 to TRBJ2-1; TCRdb's D call, TRBD2, is unchecked because there is no DNA. The CDR3 covers 18 residues. Looked up from germline, CDR1 is SQVTM and CDR2 is ANQGSEA. The CDR3 protein is CSVGEVGLLMPQYNEQFF.

This chain connects TRBV4-3 to TRBJ2-3. The CDR3 is 13 amino acids. Germline V lookup: CDR1 LGHNA, CDR2 YSLEER. The CDR3 region is CASSQVWTDTQYF.

The gene calls are TRBV12-3 or TRBV12-4 and TRBJ2-1; absent DNA, TCRdb's TRBD1 call cannot be checked. The CDR3 runs 15 residues. The CDR3 reads CASSPQGGQSIEQFF.

The chain is built from TRBV12-5 and TRBJ1-3. The CDR3 extends over 15 amino acids. Germline lookup yields CDR1 LGHNT and CDR2 FRNRAP. The CDR3 is CASGPMGSPGNTIYF. Complete variable domain (other parts from reference TRBV12-5 and TRBJ1-3): DARVTQTPRHKVTEMGQEVTMRCQPILGHNTVFWYRQTMMQGLELLAYFRNRAPLDDSGMPKDRFSAEMPDATLATLKIQPSEPRDSAVYFCASGPMGSPGNTIYFGEGSWLTVV.

V and J are TRBV9 and TRBJ1-2. CDR1 is SGDLS and CDR2 is YYNGEE in the germline V gene. The CDR3 consists of 13 residues. CDR3 sequence: CASSVTLNYGYTF.

The chain has TRBV4-3 and TRBJ1-2. This CDR3 is built from 13 residues. CDR1 is LGHNA, CDR2 YSLEER, per germline. CDR3 loop: CASSQEPNYGYTF.

V and J are TRBV27 and TRBJ1-2; the TRBD1 assignment by TCRdb is unverifiable without DNA. Germline CDR1 MNHEY, CDR2 SMNVEV (reference sequence). The CDR3 is 12 residues long. The CDR3 sequence: CASSLTGVGYTF.

This chain connects TRBV20-1 to TRBJ1-1. CDR1 is DFQATT, CDR2 SNEGSKA, per germline (reference sequence). The CDR3 sequence is 13 residues long. CDR3 residues: CSARGGVNTEAFF.

CDR3 loop: CASSVATGSSPLHF. The chain is built from TRBV9 and TRBJ1-6. Looked up from germline, CDR1 is SGDLS and CDR2 is YYNGEE. This CDR3 comprises 14 residues.

The chain employs TRBV7-2 and TRBJ2-5; absent DNA, TCRdb's TRBD2 call cannot be checked. This CDR3 contains 14 residues. The germline gives CDR1 SGHTA, CDR2 FQGNSA. The CDR3 region is CASSPRTSQETQYF.

The chain is built from TRBV27 and TRBJ1-2. Germline V gives CDR1 MNHEY, CDR2 SMNVEV (reference sequence). The CDR3 length is 13 residues. The CDR3 region is CASSSRTNYGYTF.

The V gene is TRBV27, the J gene TRBJ1-6; TCRdb designates TRBD1, a call that cannot be tested without DNA. CDR3 length equals 20 residues. From germline, CDR1 is MNHEY and CDR2 SMNVEV (reference sequence). CDR3 loop: CASSRTSDRWGTSYNSPLHF.

This rearrangement joins TRBV5-1 to TRBJ2-3; TCRdb gives TRBD1 as the D gene, but with no DNA this cannot be confirmed. The CDR3 covers 16 residues. The germline gives CDR1 SGHRS, CDR2 YFSETQ. The CDR3 is CASSLLAGSEADTQYF.

The chain employs TRBV4-3 and TRBJ1-1; TCRdb's D call, TRBD1, is unchecked because there is no DNA. There are 16 residues in the CDR3. The germline V gene encodes CDR1 LGHNA and CDR2 YSLEER. CDR3 sequence reads: CASSQDLRGGNTEAFF.

V gene TRBV12-3 or TRBV12-4 combines with J gene TRBJ2-3. The CDR3 has 12 amino acids. The CDR3 is CASSGNTDTQYF.

The V and J genes are TRBV20-1 and TRBJ2-5; TCRdb's D call, TRBD1, is unchecked because there is no DNA. CDR1 is DFQATT, CDR2 SNEGSKA, per germline (reference sequence). The CDR3 contains 14 residues. This chain's CDR3 is CSARRGIDQETQYF.

CDR3 region: CASSYQLMNTEAFF. J is TRBJ1-1 and V is TRBV6-5. This CDR3 spans 14 amino acids. The germline V gene encodes CDR1 MNHEY and CDR2 SVGAGI.

The rearrangement uses TRBV20-1 and TRBJ2-5; TCRdb's D call of TRBD1 is untestable without DNA. Germline lookup yields CDR1 DFQATT and CDR2 SNEGSKA (reference sequence). This CDR3 comprises 13 residues. CDR3 loop: CSARGDVQETQYF.

V usage is TRBV24-1 and J usage is TRBJ1-5; TCRdb proposes TRBD1, but this gene call is untestable without DNA. The CDR3 runs 15 residues. The germline V gene encodes CDR1 KGHDR and CDR2 SFDVKD. CDR3 sequence reads: CATSDLNRDLQPQHF.